The 7 T cell receptor beta chains below were found in one sample sequenced in a study of cytomegalovirus exposure and HLA in healthy donors. With 60 Vbeta and 13 Jbeta primers, the PCR was carried out. Assay: immunoSEQ multiplex PCR; the TCRdb copy retains only in-frame clones and omits some. Found here are tens of thousands of clones; the top ten clones hold around 12%. Sequences were obtained from PBMCs. Source of these receptors: a man aged 18 to 35 in good health and CMV-seropositive.

This chain uses TRBV11-3 with TRBJ2-1, with 12 bases matching TRBD2. From germline, CDR1 is SGHNT and CDR2 YENEEA. The J segment lost 15 bases and the V segment lost 3 bases, leaving 3 bases of the junction unmatched. The CDR3 runs 12 residues. In DNA, the CDR3 is TGTGCCAGCAGCTTGACTAGCGGGAGAGGGTTCTTC. It yields the protein CASSLTSGRGFF.

The chain uses TRBV21-1 and TRBJ2-2; the D segment call TRBD1 is taken from the table without a DNA check. TRBV21-1 is assigned pseudogene status. CDR3 length equals 17 residues. CDR3 in amino acids: CASRVPGQGEYVGELFF. DNA of the CDR3: TGTGCCAGCAGAGTCCCGGGACAGGGAGAATATGTCGGGGAGCTGTTTTTT.

The CDR3 spells CASSFGRVGNTIYF. The CDR3 DNA sequence: TGTGCCAGCAGTTTCGGCAGGGTGGGAAACACCATATATTTT. V is TRBV27 and J is TRBJ1-3, with a tentative D call TRBD1 (5 bases). Trimming pared 3 bases from V and 4 bases from J, leaving 10 bases between. The CDR3 sequence is 14 residues long. Germline-derived CDR1 and CDR2 are MNHEY and SMNVEV (reference sequence).

Remarks on this clone: One end of the junction does not line up with germline, which may come from a read error. The same CDR3 can be traced to other DNA sequences in this sample. The chain employs TRBV19 and TRBJ1-1, with D tentatively TRBD1 (5 bases). Germline assignment: CDR1 LNHDA and CDR2 SQIVND (reference sequence). CDR3 length equals 14 residues. CDR3 sequence (DNA): TGTGCCAGTAGTATATCAGGGTCCAACACTGAAGCTTTCTTC. Translation gives CASSISGSNTEAFF. Variable domain in full (rest from reference TRBV19 and TRBJ1-1): DGGITQSPKYLFRKEGQNVTLSCEQNLNHDAMYWYRQDPGQGLRLIYYSQIVNDFQKGDIAEGYSVSREKKESFPLTVTSAQKNPTAFYLCASSISGSNTEAFFGQGTRLTVV.

The chain combines TRBV11-3 with TRBJ2-1, with 7 bases that match TRBD1. The CDR3 covers 14 residues. V shed 8 bases, J shed 6 bases, and the junction held 10 bases outside the gene matches. The V gene's germline CDR1 is SGHNT and CDR2 YENEEA. The CDR3 coding sequence is TGTGCCAGCGAAGACAGGGATCTACCCAATGAGCAGTTCTTC. Protein product: CASEDRDLPNEQFF.

This rearrangement joins TRBV19 to TRBJ2-7, with D possibly being TRBD1 (5 bases). Trimming cost V 3 bases and J 2 bases, with 14 bases left between them. This CDR3 comprises 15 residues. Germline assignment: CDR1 LNHDA and CDR2 SQIVND (reference sequence). The CDR3: CASSMAPTVPYEQYF. CDR3 sequence (DNA): TGTGCCAGTAGTATGGCCCCGACAGTGCCCTACGAGCAGTACTTC.

The chain uses TRBV4-1 and TRBJ2-1; weak D call: TRBD2 (6 bases). Germline loops: CDR1 MGHRA, CDR2 YSYEKL. Trimming pared 3 bases from V and 3 bases from J, leaving 15 bases between. CDR3 length equals 16 residues. CDR3 loop: CASSHERVADYNEQFF. DNA for the CDR3: TGCGCCAGCAGCCACGAAAGGGTAGCGGACTACAATGAGCAGTTCTTC.